A selection of T cell receptor beta chains follows, all from one sample in a study of blood T cell repertoires in COVID-19. Sequenced by immunoSEQ multiplex PCR; TCRdb stores in-frame clones only, minus some. The sample lists a few hundred thousand clones, more than 85% occurring once. The sample consisted of PBMCs or T cells enriched from blood (not recorded which). The receptors originated from a woman aged 50 to 65 who had recovered from COVID-19. The CDR3 runs from the conserved cysteine through the conserved F or W. Each record gives: CDR3 length, D gene, J gene, clone size, V gene, CDR3 DNA, CDR3 protein. A D gene is named only where the DNA matches it firmly. The size field is filled for only some rows; it gives once, few, many or a size class.

len: 13
d_gene: -
j_gene: TRBJ2-1
abundance: -
v_gene: TRBV6-4
CDR3nt: TGTGCCAGCAGTGAGGCGGCGGGCAATGAGCAGTTCTTC
CDR3aa: CASSEAAGNEQFF

len: 14
d_gene: -
j_gene: TRBJ2-7
abundance: -
v_gene: TRBV11-1
CDR3nt: TGTGCCAGCAGCTTCCTGGTCGATACAGGCGAGCAGTACTTC
CDR3aa: CASSFLVDTGEQYF

len: 15
d_gene: TRBD1
j_gene: TRBJ2-2
abundance: -
v_gene: TRBV5-1
CDR3nt: TGCGCCAGCAGCTCGGGTACAGGGGGCACCGGGGAGCTGTTTTTT
CDR3aa: CASSSGTGGTGELFF

len: 15
d_gene: -
j_gene: TRBJ2-3
abundance: -
v_gene: TRBV2
CDR3nt: TGTGCCAGCAGTGAAGCGGGGCCAGTCACAGATACGCAGTATTTT
CDR3aa: CASSEAGPVTDTQYF

len: 19
d_gene: -
j_gene: TRBJ2-7
abundance: -
v_gene: TRBV21-1
CDR3nt: TGTGCCAGCAGCAAAGACCTTCTAGGCCTAGCGGGAGCCCACCACGAGCAGTACTTC
CDR3aa: CASSKDLLGLAGAHHEQYF

len: 15
d_gene: TRBD2
j_gene: TRBJ2-1
abundance: -
v_gene: TRBV7-2
CDR3nt: TGTGCCAGCAGCGACCCTTTAGCGGGAGAAGGTGAGCAGTTCTTC
CDR3aa: CASSDPLAGEGEQFF

len: 15
d_gene: TRBD1
j_gene: TRBJ1-5
abundance: -
v_gene: TRBV2
CDR3nt: TGTGCCAGCACCAAGGGACAGGGCTTTTTTCAGCCCCAGCATTTT
CDR3aa: CASTKGQGFFQPQHF

len: 13
d_gene: -
j_gene: TRBJ2-2
abundance: -
v_gene: TRBV6-2/TRBV6-3
CDR3nt: TGTGCCAGCAGTCCGACTAGAACCGGGGAGCTGTTTTTT
CDR3aa: CASSPTRTGELFF

len: 15
d_gene: -
j_gene: TRBJ1-5
abundance: -
v_gene: TRBV2
CDR3nt: TGTGCCAGCAGTGAACAAGGGGATACCAATCAGCCCCAGCATTTT
CDR3aa: CASSEQGDTNQPQHF

len: 12
d_gene: -
j_gene: TRBJ2-5
abundance: -
v_gene: TRBV28
CDR3nt: TGTGCCAACGAAGGGGGAAACGAGACCCAGTACTTC
CDR3aa: CANEGGNETQYF

len: 15
d_gene: -
j_gene: TRBJ2-1
abundance: -
v_gene: TRBV27
CDR3nt: TGTGCCAGCAAGAGTTCGAGCGGCTCCTACAATGAGCAGTTCTTC
CDR3aa: CASKSSSGSYNEQFF

len: 16
d_gene: -
j_gene: TRBJ1-5
abundance: once
v_gene: TRBV28
CDR3nt: TGTGCCAGCAGTTTAGGTCTTTGGTTGACAGATCAGCCCCAGCATTTT
CDR3aa: CASSLGLWLTDQPQHF

len: 15
d_gene: -
j_gene: TRBJ1-1
abundance: few
v_gene: TRBV7-9
CDR3nt: TGTGCCAGCAGCCCGGACGCGGGGTACGACACTGAAGCTTTCTTT
CDR3aa: CASSPDAGYDTEAFF

len: 16
d_gene: -
j_gene: TRBJ1-4
abundance: -
v_gene: TRBV14
CDR3nt: TGTGCCAGCAGCTACCCAGCCCCAGGGGCCGTTGAAAAACTGTTTTTT
CDR3aa: CASSYPAPGAVEKLFF

len: 16
d_gene: TRBD1
j_gene: TRBJ1-1
abundance: once
v_gene: TRBV5-6
CDR3nt: TGTGCCAGCAGCTGGGGGACAGGGGCTAAGAACACTGAAGCTTTCTTT
CDR3aa: CASSWGTGAKNTEAFF

len: 17
d_gene: TRBD1
j_gene: TRBJ1-2
abundance: -
v_gene: TRBV7-3
CDR3nt: TGTGCCAGCAGCCCTACGGGGACAGGACCATACTTACATGGCTACACCTTC
CDR3aa: CASSPTGTGPYLHGYTF

len: 11
d_gene: -
j_gene: TRBJ2-7
abundance: -
v_gene: TRBV5-6
CDR3nt: TGTTATGCCTCAAGACACTACGAGCAGTACTTC
CDR3aa: CYASRHYEQYF